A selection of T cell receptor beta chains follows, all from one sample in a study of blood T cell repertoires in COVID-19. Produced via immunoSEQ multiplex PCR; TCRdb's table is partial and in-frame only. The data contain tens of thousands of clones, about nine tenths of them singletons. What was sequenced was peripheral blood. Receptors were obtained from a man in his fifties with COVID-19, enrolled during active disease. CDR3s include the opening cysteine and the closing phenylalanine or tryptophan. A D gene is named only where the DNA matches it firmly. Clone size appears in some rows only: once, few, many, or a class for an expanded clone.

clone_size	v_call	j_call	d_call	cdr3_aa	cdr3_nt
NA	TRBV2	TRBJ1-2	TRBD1	CASAFTGGLKGYTF	TGTGCCAGCGCTTTCACAGGGGGCTTAAAAGGCTACACCTTC
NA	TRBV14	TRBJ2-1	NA	CASSQEETATINYNEQFF	TGTGCCAGCAGCCAAGAGGAGACTGCCACAATTAACTACAATGAGCAGTTCTTC
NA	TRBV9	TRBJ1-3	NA	CASSVGRSSGNTIYF	TGTGCCAGCAGCGTAGGGCGGAGCTCTGGAAACACCATATATTTT
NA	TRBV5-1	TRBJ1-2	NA	CASSPDSEGYTF	TGCGCCAGCAGCCCCGACAGCGAGGGCTACACCTTC
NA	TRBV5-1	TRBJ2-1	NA	CASSLVQGAAYNEQFF	TGCGCCAGCAGCTTGGTTCAGGGCGCCGCCTACAATGAGCAGTTCTTC
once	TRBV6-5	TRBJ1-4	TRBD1	CASSHGQGLNEKLFF	TGTGCCAGCAGTCATGGACAGGGTTTAAATGAAAAACTGTTTTTT
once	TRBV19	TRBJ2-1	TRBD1	CASSIGSGGVRNEQFF	TGTGCCAGTAGTATTGGGTCAGGGGGCGTACGCAATGAGCAGTTCTTC
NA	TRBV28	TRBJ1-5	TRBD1	CASSGRQGGNQPQHF	TGTGCCAGCAGTGGGAGACAGGGGGGCAATCAGCCCCAGCATTTT
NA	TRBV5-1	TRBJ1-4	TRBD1	CASSGGQGTGEKLFF	TGCGCCAGCAGCGGAGGACAGGGGACGGGTGAAAAACTGTTTTTT
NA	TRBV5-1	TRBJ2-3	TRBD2	CASSSYSGRTDTQYF	TGCGCCAGCAGCTCTTATAGCGGGAGGACAGATACGCAGTATTTT
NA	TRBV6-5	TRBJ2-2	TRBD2	CASSYISGRSAGELFF	TGTGCCAGCAGTTACATAAGCGGGAGGTCGGCCGGGGAGCTGTTTTTT
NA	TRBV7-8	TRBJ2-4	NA	CASSPLTATKNIQYF	TGTGCCAGCAGCCCGTTGACAGCGACCAAAAACATTCAGTACTTC
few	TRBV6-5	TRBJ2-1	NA	CASSFRDNDNEQFF	TGTGCCAGCAGTTTCCGGGACAACGACAATGAGCAGTTCTTC
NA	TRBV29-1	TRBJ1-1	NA	CSVNPGGGTEAFF	TGCAGCGTTAATCCGGGGGGTGGAACTGAAGCTTTCTTT
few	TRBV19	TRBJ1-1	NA	CASGLGGGPTEAFF	TGTGCCAGTGGCCTCGGCGGGGGGCCCACTGAAGCTTTCTTT
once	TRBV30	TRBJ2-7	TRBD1	CAWSLLDRATYEQYF	TGTGCCTGGAGTCTCTTAGACAGGGCTACCTACGAGCAGTACTTC
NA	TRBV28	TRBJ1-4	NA	CASRYRVFNEKLFF	TGTGCCAGCAGGTACCGGGTCTTTAATGAAAAACTGTTTTTT
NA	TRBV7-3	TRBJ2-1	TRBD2	CASSPRASGPYNEQFF	TGTGCCAGCAGCCCCCGAGCTAGCGGGCCTTACAATGAGCAGTTCTTC
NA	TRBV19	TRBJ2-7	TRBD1	CASSLKRTGYDEQYF	TGTGCCAGTAGTCTAAAGCGGACAGGGTACGACGAGCAGTACTTC
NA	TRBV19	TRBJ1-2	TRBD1	CASLTLQGAPGGYTF	TGTGCCAGTCTAACCCTACAGGGGGCCCCTGGTGGCTACACCTTC
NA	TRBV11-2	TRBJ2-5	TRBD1	CASSSQGGLFLQETQYF	TGTGCCAGCAGCTCCCAAGGGGGCTTATTCCTCCAAGAGACCCAGTACTTC
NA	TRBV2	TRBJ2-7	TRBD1	CASWGGTGVYEQYF	TGTGCCAGCTGGGGTGGGACAGGGGTCTACGAGCAGTACTTC
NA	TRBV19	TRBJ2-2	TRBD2	CASSRGGRASGTGELFF	TGTGCCAGTAGTCGTGGCGGGAGGGCCTCGGGCACCGGGGAGCTGTTTTTT
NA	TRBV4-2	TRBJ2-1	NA	CASSQYWGGNNNEQFF	TGTGCCAGCAGCCAATACTGGGGCGGCAATAACAATGAGCAGTTCTTC
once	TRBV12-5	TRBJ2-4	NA	CASGYRESGKNIQYF	TGTGCTAGTGGATACAGGGAATCGGGCAAAAACATTCAGTACTTC
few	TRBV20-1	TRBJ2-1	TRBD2	CSASPGLAVQIHNEQFF	TGCAGTGCTAGTCCCGGACTAGCGGTCCAAATCCACAATGAGCAGTTCTTC
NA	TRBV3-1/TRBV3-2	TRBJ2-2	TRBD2	CASSQETSLNTGELFF	TGTGCCAGCAGCCAAGAGACTAGCCTAAACACCGGGGAGCTGTTTTTT
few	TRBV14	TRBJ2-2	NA	CASRQLNTGELFF	TGTGCCAGCAGACAGCTTAACACCGGGGAGCTGTTTTTT
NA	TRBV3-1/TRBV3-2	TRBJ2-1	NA	CASSVRGSYNEQFF	TGTGCCAGCAGCGTTAGGGGCTCCTACAATGAGCAGTTCTTC
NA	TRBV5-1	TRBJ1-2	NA	CASSLAQANYGYTF	TGCGCCAGCAGCTTGGCGCAGGCTAACTATGGCTACACCTTC
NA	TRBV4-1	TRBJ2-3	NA	CASSQAWTSVSDTQYF	TGCGCCAGCAGCCAAGCTTGGACTTCGGTTTCAGATACGCAGTATTTT
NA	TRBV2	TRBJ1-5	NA	CASKSQGVQPQHF	TGTGCCAGCAAATCACAGGGAGTCCAGCCCCAGCATTTT
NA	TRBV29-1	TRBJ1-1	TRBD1	CSVLLRRDSWNTEAFF	TGCAGCGTTCTCCTACGAAGGGACAGTTGGAACACTGAAGCTTTCTTT
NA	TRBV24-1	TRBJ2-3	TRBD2	CATSDTSGSGHTQYF	TGTGCCACCAGTGATACTAGCGGGAGCGGCCATACGCAGTATTTT
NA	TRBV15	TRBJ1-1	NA	CATSREGLANTEAFF	TGTGCCACCAGCAGAGAGGGACTCGCGAACACTGAAGCTTTCTTT
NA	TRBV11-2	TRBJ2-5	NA	CASSSLGGSGATQYF	TGTGCCAGCAGCTCCCTAGGGGGATCAGGGGCGACCCAGTACTTC
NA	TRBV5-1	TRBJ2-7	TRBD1	CASSPTGGSSYEQYF	TGCGCCAGCAGCCCGACAGGGGGCAGCTCCTACGAGCAGTACTTC
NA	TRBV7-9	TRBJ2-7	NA	CASSVLSGYEQYF	TGTGCCAGCAGCGTACTTAGCGGCTACGAGCAGTACTTC